Shown below are 19 T cell receptor beta chains from a single sample sequenced in a study of blood T cells in healthy people across ages. Using a J-beta primer mix together with a sample-barcoded 5' primer, a second PCR was run for roughly 7 to 12 cycles. Using its own MiXCR run on the 5' RACE reads, TCRdb lists one record per CDR3 protein. This repertoire shows hundreds of thousands of distinct CDR3 sequences, less than 45% found once; its top ten account for around 32%. Sequencing was performed on blood. The receptors come from a man older than 75 in good health.

This clonotype was counted only a few times. The chain uses TRBV4-3 and TRBJ2-5, with a possible D match to TRBD2 (7 bases). The CDR3 has 16 residues. From germline, CDR1 is LGHNA and CDR2 YSLEER. The V gene lost 0 bases and the J gene lost 5 bases, with 16 bases spanning the gap. The CDR3 spells CASSQDRGGGDETQYF. CDR3 sequence (DNA): TGCGCCAGCAGCCAAGATAGGGGGGGGGGCGATGAGACCCAGTACTTC.

This CDR3 reads CSARDWGGSVTEAFF. Written as DNA, the CDR3 is TGCAGTGCTAGAGATTGGGGGGGGAGCGTCACTGAAGCTTTCTTT. The V call is TRBV20-1, the J call TRBJ1-1; tentative D call: TRBD1 (5 bases). Trimming cost V 0 bases and J 4 bases, with 15 bases left between them. Germline V gene data show CDR1 as DFQATT and CDR2 as SNEGSKA (reference sequence). The CDR3 runs 15 residues.

Worth noting for this clonotype: One base away lies a much larger clone, so this may be a sequencing read error. V gene TRBV4-3 combines with J gene TRBJ2-1; a weak D match, TRBD2 (5 bases). Germline V CDR1 and CDR2: LGHNA, YSLEER. There are 17 residues in the CDR3. V lost 0 bases and J 2 bases, leaving 14 bases between the germline ends. The CDR3 DNA follows: TGCGCCAGCAGCCAAGATTTCGGACGAGCGGCCTACAATGAGCAGTTCTTC. Translating gives CASSQDFGRAAYNEQFF.

The genes are TRBV11-2 and TRBJ2-3; the D gene is possibly TRBD2 (7 bases). CDR1 SGHAT and CDR2 FQNNGV come from the germline V gene. Deletions cut 1 base from V and 10 bases from J, with 18 bases between. The CDR3 runs 15 residues. The CDR3 is CASSLAGGPGGSQYF. Here the CDR3 DNA reads TGTGCCAGCAGCTTAGCCGGGGGGCCCGGGGGGTCGCAGTATTTT.

V usage is TRBV27 and J usage is TRBJ2-1; D perhaps matches TRBD2 (5 bases). V was cut by 5 bases and J by 4 bases, with 18 bases left in between. Per germline, CDR1 MNHEY and CDR2 SMNVEV (reference sequence). CDR3 size: 16 residues. Written as DNA, the CDR3 is TGTGCCAGCAGTCCACTAACTAGTAGGGTGTACAATGAGCAGTTCTTC. Translated, it gives CASSPLTSRVYNEQFF.

This clonotype was seen a handful of times. This chain links TRBV4-3 with TRBJ2-3, with D tentatively TRBD1 (5 bases). V gave up 1 base and J gave up 1 base, with 18 bases separating them. From germline, CDR1 is LGHNA and CDR2 YSLEER. This CDR3 is built from 18 residues. DNA for the CDR3: TGCGCCAGCAGCCAAGGATGGGGCGCAGACATTGGCACAGATACGCAGTATTTT. It specifies CASSQGWGADIGTDTQYF.

This clonotype was counted only a few times. This chain joins TRBV7-9 and TRBJ2-3; 11 bases map to TRBD2. CDR1 SEHNR and CDR2 FQNEAQ come from the germline V gene (reference sequence). The J segment lost 5 bases and the V segment lost 5 bases, leaving 9 bases of the junction unmatched. The CDR3 is 16 residues long. CDR3 coding DNA: TGTGCCAGCAGCGCAACCCCACTAGCGGGAGTAGATACGCAGTATTTT. It yields the protein CASSATPLAGVDTQYF.

With regard to this clonotype: An end of the junction differs from the germline gene, which may be a read error. The genes are TRBV30 and TRBJ1-4; no clear D. CDR3 size: 12 residues. Germline loops: CDR1 GTSNPN, CDR2 SVGIG (reference sequence). DNA for the CDR3: TGTGCCTGGGGACCAACTAGTGAAAAACTGTTTTTT. The encoded protein is CAWGPTSEKLFF.

The chain is built from TRBV25-1 and TRBJ2-4; perhaps TRBD1 as D (6 bases). The J call may be incorrect, as the DNA end agrees better with TRBJ2-5. Germline loops: CDR1 MGHDK, CDR2 SYGVNS. This CDR3 contains 14 residues. The CDR3 DNA reads TGTGCCAGCAGTGTGCAGAGGGGGACGGAGACCCAGTACTTC. It is translated as CASSVQRGTETQYF.

To note about this clonotype: A much larger clone differs from this one at a single base, so this may be a read error. V gene TRBV10-2 combines with J gene TRBJ1-1; 7 nucleotides align to TRBD1. There are 13 residues in the CDR3. V gave up 7 bases and J gave up 6 bases; unmatched junction bases: 8. Germline assignment: CDR1 WSHSY and CDR2 SAAADI. The CDR3 region has the DNA TGCGCCAGCAAAGAACGGCAGGGGGCTGAAGCTTTCTTT. Its protein is CASKERQGAEAFF.

The genes are TRBV29-1 and TRBJ2-1, with 8 bases fitting TRBD2. Unmatched junction bases numbered 5, after V lost 1 base and J lost 9 bases. Germline V lookup: CDR1 SQVTM, CDR2 ANQGSEA. The CDR3 spans 13 residues. Written as DNA, the CDR3 is TGCAGCGTTGAAGGGCCCGGGAGGGGTGAGCAGTTCTTC. Its protein product is CSVEGPGRGEQFF.

As regards this clonotype: A single base separates this from a much larger clone, so it may be a read error. The chain combines TRBV6-2 or TRBV6-3 with TRBJ2-6; D is possibly TRBD2 (7 bases). Germline V lookup: CDR1 MNHEY, CDR2 SVGEGT. The CDR3 runs 14 residues. The CDR3 nucleotides are TGTGCCAGCAAATCATCGGCGGGGGCCAACGTCCGGACTTTC. Encoded protein: CASKSSAGANVRTF.

Note on this clonotype: At one end, the junction sequence differs from germline, possibly due to a read error. This chain uses TRBV3-1 with TRBJ2-1; a possible D gene is TRBD2 (5 bases). From germline, CDR1 is LGHDT and CDR2 YNNKEL (reference sequence). The CDR3 is 15 amino acids. The CDR3 reads CASGQARGWYNEQFF. CDR3 sequence (DNA): TGTGCCAGCGGCCAAGCCCGGGGATGGTACAATGAGCAGTTCTTC.

This clonotype was seen a handful of times. V is TRBV6-5 and J is TRBJ1-1, with D possibly matching TRBD1 (5 bases). The germline V gene has CDR1 MNHEY and CDR2 SVGAGI. Trimming left V 0 bases short and J 0 bases short, with 8 bases between. The CDR3 totals 15 residues. CDR3 amino acids: CASSYSGGMNTEAFF. CDR3 DNA sequence: TGTGCCAGCAGTTACTCCGGGGGGATGAACACTGAAGCTTTCTTT.

This clonotype appeared a single time. The chain is built from TRBV7-2 and TRBJ2-6; possible D gene TRBD2, 5 bases. This CDR3 has 15 amino acids. Trimming pared 1 base from V and 8 bases from J, leaving 12 bases between. Looked up from germline, CDR1 is SGHTA and CDR2 is FQGNSA. The CDR3 DNA follows: TGTGCCAGCAGCTTAGATCTAGCTCGAACCAACGTCCTGACTTTC. This sequence encodes CASSLDLARTNVLTF.

This clonotype was counted only a few times. The chain has TRBV25-1 and TRBJ1-1; D might be TRBD1 (5 bases). Looked up from germline, CDR1 is MGHDK and CDR2 is SYGVNS. V was pared by 1 base and J by 4 bases, with 16 bases between. The CDR3 has 16 amino acids. Here the CDR3 DNA reads TGTGCCAGCAGTGAATGGGGCGGCCCCTTGGGCACTGAAGCTTTCTTT. Its protein is CASSEWGGPLGTEAFF.

The V and J genes are TRBV5-6 and TRBJ2-4, with TRBD1 matching over 11 bases. Germline V gene lookup returns CDR1 SGHDT and CDR2 YYEEEE. V dropped 4 bases and J dropped 7; count of bases not matched to a gene: 7. The CDR3 consists of 15 residues. The CDR3 DNA follows: TGTGCCAGCAGCGCCGGGACAGGGGGTATGAACATTCAGTACTTC. Amino acids: CASSAGTGGMNIQYF. Drawing the rest from reference TRBV5-6 and TRBJ2-4, the complete variable domain is DAGVTQSPTHLIKTRGQQVTLRCSPKSGHDTVSWYQQALGQGPQFIFQYYEEEERQRGNFPDRFSGHQFPNYSSELNVNALLLGDSALYLCASSAGTGGMNIQYFGAGTRLSVL.

The rearrangement joins TRBV12-3 or TRBV12-4 to TRBJ2-1, with 7 bases aligning to TRBD2. J was trimmed by 8 bases and V by 6 bases; bases with no gene match: 13. The CDR3 runs to 15 residues. Here the CDR3 reads CASSLGGRGIDEQFF. The CDR3 DNA is TGTGCCAGCAGCCTGGGAGGGCGGGGGATCGATGAGCAGTTCTTC.

Only a few counts were recorded for this clonotype. The V call is TRBV7-2, the J call TRBJ2-7; 14 nucleotides align to TRBD2. Germline CDR1 reads SGHTA; CDR2 reads FQGNSA. V was clipped by 5 bases and J by 1 base; unmatched bases: 7. This CDR3 spans 17 amino acids. As DNA, the CDR3 is TGTGCCAGCAGCCGGACTAGCGGGGGGAAAAATTCCTACGAGCAGTACTTC. Translated, it gives CASSRTSGGKNSYEQYF.